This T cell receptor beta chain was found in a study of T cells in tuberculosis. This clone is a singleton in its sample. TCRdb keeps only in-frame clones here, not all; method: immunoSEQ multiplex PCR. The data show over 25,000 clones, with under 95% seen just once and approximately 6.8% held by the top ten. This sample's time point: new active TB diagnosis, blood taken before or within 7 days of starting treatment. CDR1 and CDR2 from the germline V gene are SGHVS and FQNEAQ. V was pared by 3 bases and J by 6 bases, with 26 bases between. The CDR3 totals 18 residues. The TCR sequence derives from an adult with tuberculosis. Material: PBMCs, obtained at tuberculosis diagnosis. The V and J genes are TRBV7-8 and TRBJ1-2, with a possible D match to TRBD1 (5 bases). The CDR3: CASSFLPLGPQGGNGYTF. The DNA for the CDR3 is TGTGCCAGCAGCTTCCTCCCCCTGGGGCCGCAGGGCGGTAATGGCTACACCTTC.